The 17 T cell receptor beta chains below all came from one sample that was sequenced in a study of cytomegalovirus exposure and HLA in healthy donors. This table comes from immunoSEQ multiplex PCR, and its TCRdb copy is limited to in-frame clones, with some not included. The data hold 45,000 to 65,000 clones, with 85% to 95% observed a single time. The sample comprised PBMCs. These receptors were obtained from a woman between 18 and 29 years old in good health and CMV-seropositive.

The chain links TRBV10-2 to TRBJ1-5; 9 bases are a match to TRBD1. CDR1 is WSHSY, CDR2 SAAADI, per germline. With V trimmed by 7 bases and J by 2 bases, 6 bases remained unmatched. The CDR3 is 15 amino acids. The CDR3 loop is CASTEWTGGNQPQHF. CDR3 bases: TGCGCCAGCACTGAATGGACAGGGGGCAATCAGCCCCAGCATTTT.

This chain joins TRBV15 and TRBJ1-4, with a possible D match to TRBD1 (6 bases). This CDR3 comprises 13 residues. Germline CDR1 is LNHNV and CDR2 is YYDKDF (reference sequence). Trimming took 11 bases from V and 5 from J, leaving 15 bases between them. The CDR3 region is CAASTGSNEKLFF. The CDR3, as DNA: TGTGCCGCGTCAACAGGGTCCAATGAAAAACTGTTTTTT.

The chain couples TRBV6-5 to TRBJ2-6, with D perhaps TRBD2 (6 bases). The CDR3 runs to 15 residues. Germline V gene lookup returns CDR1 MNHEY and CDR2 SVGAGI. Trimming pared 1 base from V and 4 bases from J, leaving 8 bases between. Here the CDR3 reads CASSYWGGGANVLTF. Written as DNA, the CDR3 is TGTGCCAGCAGTTACTGGGGAGGAGGGGCCAACGTCCTGACTTTC.

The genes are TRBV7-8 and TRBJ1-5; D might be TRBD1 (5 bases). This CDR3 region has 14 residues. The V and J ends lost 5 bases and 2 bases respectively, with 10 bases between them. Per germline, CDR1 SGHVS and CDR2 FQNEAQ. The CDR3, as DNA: TGTGCCAGCAGCCCCGGGGGGGGCAATCAGCCCCAGCATTTT. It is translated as CASSPGGGNQPQHF.

The CDR3 is CSVDRGGARNEQFF. The CDR3 nucleotides read TGCAGCGTTGATAGGGGGGGGGCAAGAAATGAGCAGTTCTTC. This chain connects TRBV29-1 to TRBJ2-1; possibly TRBD2 for D (7 bases). CDR3 size: 14 residues. CDR1 is SQVTM, CDR2 ANQGSEA, per germline. Trimming left V 3 bases short and J 7 bases short, with 16 bases between.

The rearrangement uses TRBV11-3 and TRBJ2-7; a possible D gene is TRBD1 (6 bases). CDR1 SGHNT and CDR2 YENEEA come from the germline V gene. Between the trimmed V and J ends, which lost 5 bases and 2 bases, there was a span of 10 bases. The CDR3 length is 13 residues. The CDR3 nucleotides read TGTGCCAGCAGCGGGGACAATCCCTACGAGCAGTACTTC. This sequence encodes CASSGDNPYEQYF.

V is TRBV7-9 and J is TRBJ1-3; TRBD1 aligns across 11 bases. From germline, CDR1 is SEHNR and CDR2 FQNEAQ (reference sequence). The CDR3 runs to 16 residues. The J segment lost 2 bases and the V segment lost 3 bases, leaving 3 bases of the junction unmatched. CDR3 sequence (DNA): TGTGCCAGCAGCTTGGGGACAGGGGGACCTGGAAACACCATATATTTT. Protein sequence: CASSLGTGGPGNTIYF.

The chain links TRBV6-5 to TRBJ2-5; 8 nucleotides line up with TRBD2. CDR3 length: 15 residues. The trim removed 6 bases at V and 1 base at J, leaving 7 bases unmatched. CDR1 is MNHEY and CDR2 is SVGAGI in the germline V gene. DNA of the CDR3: TGTGCCAGCAGCTTTAGCGGGGCACTCCAAGAGACCCAGTACTTC. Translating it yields CASSFSGALQETQYF.

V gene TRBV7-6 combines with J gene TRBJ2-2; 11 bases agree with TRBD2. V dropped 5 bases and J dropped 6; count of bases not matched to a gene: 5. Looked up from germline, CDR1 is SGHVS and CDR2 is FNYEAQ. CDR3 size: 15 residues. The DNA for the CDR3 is TGTGCCAGCAGCCTTAGCGGGGGGGCACCCGGGGAGCTGTTTTTT. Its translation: CASSLSGGAPGELFF.

In nucleotides, the CDR3 is TGTGCCAGCAGACCCCAGGGTTGGGCCGGGGAGCTGTTTTTT. Its protein is CASRPQGWAGELFF. The chain has TRBV7-9 and TRBJ2-2; tentatively, D is TRBD1 (5 bases). CDR1 is SEHNR and CDR2 is FQNEAQ in the germline V gene (reference sequence). Trimming stripped 6 bases from V and 6 bases from J, with 14 bases between. The CDR3 is 14 residues long.

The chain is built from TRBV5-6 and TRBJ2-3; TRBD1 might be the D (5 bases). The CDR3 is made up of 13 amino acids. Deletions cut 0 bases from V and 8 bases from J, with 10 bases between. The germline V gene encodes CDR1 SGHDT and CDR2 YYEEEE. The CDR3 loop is CASSLVTVGTQYF. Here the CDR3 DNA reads TGTGCCAGCAGCTTGGTGACAGTCGGTACGCAGTATTTT.

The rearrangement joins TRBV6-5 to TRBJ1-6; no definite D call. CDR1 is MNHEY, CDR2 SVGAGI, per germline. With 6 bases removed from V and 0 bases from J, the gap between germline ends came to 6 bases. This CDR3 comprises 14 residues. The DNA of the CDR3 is TGTGCCAGCAGCCCGAGCTCCTATAATTCACCCCTCCACTTT. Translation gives CASSPSSYNSPLHF.

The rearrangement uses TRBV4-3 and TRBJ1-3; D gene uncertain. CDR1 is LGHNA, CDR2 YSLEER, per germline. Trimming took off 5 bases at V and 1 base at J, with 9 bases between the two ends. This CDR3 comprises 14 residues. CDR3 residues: CASSEALSGNTIYF. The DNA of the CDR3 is TGCGCCAGCAGCGAAGCGTTATCTGGAAACACCATATATTTT.

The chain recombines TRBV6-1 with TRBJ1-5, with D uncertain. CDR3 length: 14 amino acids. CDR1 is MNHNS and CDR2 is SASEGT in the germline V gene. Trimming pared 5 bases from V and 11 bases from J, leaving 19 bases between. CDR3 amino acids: CASSSRTPSGAQHF. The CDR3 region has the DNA TGTGCCAGCAGTTCCCGCACACCGTCCGGAGCCCAGCATTTT.

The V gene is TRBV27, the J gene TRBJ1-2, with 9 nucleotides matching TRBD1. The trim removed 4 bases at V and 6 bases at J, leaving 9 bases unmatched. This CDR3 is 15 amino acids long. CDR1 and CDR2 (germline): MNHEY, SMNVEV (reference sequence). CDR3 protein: CASSWGQGYFNGYTF. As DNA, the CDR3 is TGTGCCAGCAGTTGGGGACAGGGCTATTTCAATGGCTACACCTTC.

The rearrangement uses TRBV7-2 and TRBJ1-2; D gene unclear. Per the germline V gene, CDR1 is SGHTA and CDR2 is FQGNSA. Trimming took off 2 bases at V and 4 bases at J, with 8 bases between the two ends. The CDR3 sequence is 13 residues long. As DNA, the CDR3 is TGTGCCAGCAGCTTAAGAGAGATCTATGGCTACACCTTC. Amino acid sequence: CASSLREIYGYTF.

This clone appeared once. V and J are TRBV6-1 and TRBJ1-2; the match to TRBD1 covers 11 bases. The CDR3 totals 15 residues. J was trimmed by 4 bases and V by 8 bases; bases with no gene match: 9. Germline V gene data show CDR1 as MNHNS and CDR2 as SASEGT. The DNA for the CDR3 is TGTGCCAGCGGAGAGGACAGGGGGCCTTTCTATGGCTACACCTTC. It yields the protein CASGEDRGPFYGYTF.